A single sample is the source of the 2 T cell receptor beta chains below, sequenced in a study of blood T cell repertoires in COVID-19. Sequencing used immunoSEQ multiplex PCR; TCRdb keeps in-frame clones, though not all of them. The profile covers hundreds of thousands of clones, with about nine tenths appearing a single time and under 7.5% taken by the ten largest. Specimen: peripheral blood. The receptor source for this set is a man in his sixties who had recovered from COVID-19.

V and J are TRBV7-9 and TRBJ1-1, with 7 bases aligning to TRBD1. Germline CDR1 reads SEHNR; CDR2 reads FQNEAQ (reference sequence). V was pared by 5 bases and J by 7 bases, with 10 bases of the junction left unmatched. CDR3 length: 14 amino acids. The CDR3 loop is CASSLRQGLGEAFF. The CDR3 coding sequence is TGTGCCAGCAGCCTCCGACAGGGCCTCGGTGAAGCTTTCTTT.

The rearrangement links TRBV6-6 to TRBJ1-2; maybe TRBD1 (6 bases). Trimming took off 8 bases at V and 10 bases at J, with 26 bases between the two ends. The CDR3 runs 15 residues. Per germline, CDR1 MNHNY and CDR2 SVGAGI (reference sequence). The CDR3, as DNA: TGTGCCAGCGGACAGACCGGGACACACGATTTGGCCTACACCTTC. Translating it yields CASGQTGTHDLAYTF.